The TCR beta chain under discussion was sequenced for a study of cytomegalovirus exposure and HLA in healthy donors. Study observations and caveats: Association of fewer than 20,000 TCR beta sequences with HLA alleles was found at 0.05 false discovery rate in a later analysis. Productive status was seen about 90% or about 30% of the time for most TCR beta V segments in an earlier analysis.

This cohort consisted of healthy bone marrow donors. Both 60 Vbeta primers and 13 Jbeta primers went into the PCR. Generated by immunoSEQ multiplex PCR, the TCRdb table keeps only in-frame clones and is missing some. The sample has under 200,000 clones; roughly two thirds are singletons. V shed 0 bases, J shed 5 bases, and the junction held 16 bases outside the gene matches. This CDR3 is built from 18 residues. Germline lookup yields CDR1 SGDLS and CDR2 YYNGEE. Of note for this clone: Its antigen is unidentified.

The sample consisted of PBMCs. This sequence originates from a woman younger than 45 in good health and CMV-seronegative. The chain recombines TRBV9 with TRBJ2-7; 8 bases fit TRBD2. The CDR3 nucleotides are TGTGCCAGCAGCGTAGCCCCTTTCGCAGCGGGAGAGTCCAACGAGCAGTACTTC. It translates to CASSVAPFAAGESNEQYF.